This T cell receptor beta chain originates from a study of T cell changes during pregnancy in multiple sclerosis. Sequencing used immunoSEQ multiplex PCR; TCRdb keeps in-frame clones, though not all of them. The sample lists 45,000 to 65,000 clones, approximately 90% occurring once. The CDR3 is 14 amino acids. Germline V CDR1 and CDR2: MNHNY, SVGAGI (reference sequence). The V and J ends lost 5 bases and 6 bases, in that order; junction bases with no gene match: 7. The source was peripheral blood, collected after pregnancy. The rearrangement links TRBV6-6 to TRBJ1-5; TRBD1 aligns across 7 bases. The TCR was taken from a female donor in good health, enrolled as a control in a pregnancy study. CDR3 bases: TGTGCCAGCAGTGAGACAGGGTCTGGTCAGCCCCAGCATTTT. It codes for CASSETGSGQPQHF.